The 28 T cell receptor beta chains listed next were all sequenced from one sample in a study of post-analysis software for immune sequencing data. The study, taken as a whole, reports: When patients were compared with controls, 4 or 5 TRBV segments were more frequent, TRBV5-6, TRBV5-1 and TRBV20-1 among them.

These receptors are not linked to any known antigen. Carried by the TCR beta cDNA libraries were unique molecular identifiers. TCRdb reprocessed the PCR reads with MiXCR, giving one entry per CDR3 protein. Of some 370,000 distinct CDR3 sequences listed, around 37% are singletons. Sequenced: blood. These receptors were taken from a girl aged 5-17 years with multiple sclerosis.

V is TRBV20-1 and J is TRBJ1-5; 12 bases line up with TRBD1. This CDR3 comprises 15 residues. With 1 base clipped from V and 7 bases from J, the junction kept 5 bases outside the gene matches. Germline CDR1 is DFQATT and CDR2 is SNEGSKA (reference sequence). The chain's CDR3 is CSARVGTGGGQPQHF. The CDR3 DNA reads TGCAGTGCTAGAGTCGGGACAGGGGGCGGACAGCCCCAGCATTTT.

J is TRBJ1-2 and V is TRBV20-1; D is ambiguous. Deletions cut 2 bases from V and 3 bases from J, with 4 bases between. This CDR3 spans 11 amino acids. Germline V CDR1 and CDR2: DFQATT, SNEGSKA (reference sequence). This CDR3 reads CSARTYYGYTF. CDR3 DNA sequence: TGCAGTGCTAGAACCTACTATGGCTACACCTTC.

The rearrangement uses TRBV12-3 or TRBV12-4 and TRBJ2-3; no firm D call. This CDR3 comprises 12 residues. V dropped 5 bases and J dropped 3 bases, with 6 bases sitting between them. The CDR3 sequence is CASSITTDTQYF. The CDR3 DNA reads TGTGCCAGCAGTATAACTACAGATACGCAGTATTTT.

This clonotype has ten or more counts. The rearrangement uses TRBV12-3 or TRBV12-4 and TRBJ2-1, with 7 bases aligning to TRBD1. CDR3 length: 14 residues. V gave up 6 bases and J gave up 8 bases; unmatched junction bases: 10. DNA of the CDR3: TGTGCCAGCAGGCCGACAGGGTATGACCATGAGCAGTTCTTC. Encoded protein: CASRPTGYDHEQFF.

This clonotype was seen more than once but under ten times. J is TRBJ2-1 and V is TRBV7-2; possible D gene TRBD2, 6 bases. In germline, CDR1 is SGHTA, CDR2 FQGNSA. V lost 5 bases and J lost 0, with 23 bases in between. There are 19 residues in the CDR3. CDR3 coding DNA: TGTGCCAGCAGCCATCCCCGGGACTTCCTTAAGAGCTCCTACAATGAGCAGTTCTTC. This gives the protein CASSHPRDFLKSSYNEQFF.

This clonotype was seen a handful of times. The V and J genes are TRBV7-2 and TRBJ2-1; no definite D call. Trimming pared 3 bases from V and 5 bases from J, leaving 8 bases between. The CDR3 has 13 amino acids. Germline V CDR1 and CDR2: SGHTA, FQGNSA. This CDR3 reads CASSFGPHNEQFF. CDR3 in DNA: TGTGCCAGCAGCTTTGGGCCCCACAATGAGCAGTTCTTC.

A few counts support this clonotype. The rearrangement uses TRBV7-2 and TRBJ2-2; 9 bases are a match to TRBD2. From germline, CDR1 is SGHTA and CDR2 FQGNSA. Losses at the gene ends were 8 bases for V and 0 bases for J; bases not matched to a gene: 10. CDR3 length: 17 residues. The CDR3 sequence is CASALDWTSANTGELFF. The CDR3 DNA follows: TGTGCCAGCGCCTTGGATTGGACTAGCGCGAACACCGGGGAGCTGTTTTTT.

This clonotype was detected only a few times. The chain has TRBV18 and TRBJ2-3; 11 positions match TRBD2. The J segment lost 5 bases and the V segment lost 4 bases, leaving 8 bases of the junction unmatched. Germline V gene sequence: CDR1 KGHSH, CDR2 LQKENI. The CDR3 has 16 amino acids. The CDR3 DNA sequence: TGTGCCAGCTCACTTACTAGCGGGGGCAGCGGAGATACGCAGTATTTT. It codes for CASSLTSGGSGDTQYF. Drawing the rest from reference TRBV18 and TRBJ2-3, the complete variable domain is NAGVMQNPRHLVRRRGQEARLRCSPMKGHSHVYWYRQLPEEGLKFMVYLQKENIIDESGMPKERFSAEFPKEGPSILRIQQVVRGDSAAYFCASSLTSGGSGDTQYFGPGTRLTVL.

This clonotype was seen many times. The V and J genes are TRBV7-2 and TRBJ2-1; D is possibly TRBD1 or TRBD2 (6 bases each). The CDR3 has 15 amino acids. The V end was cut by 4 bases, the J end by 1 base, with 11 bases between. CDR1 is SGHTA and CDR2 is FQGNSA in the germline V gene. CDR3: CASSSTGRSYNEQFF. DNA of the CDR3: TGTGCCAGCAGCTCTACAGGGAGGTCCTACAATGAGCAGTTCTTC.

A few counts support this clonotype. The V and J genes are TRBV20-1 and TRBJ2-1, with 7 bases fitting TRBD2. This CDR3 spans 15 amino acids. CDR1 and CDR2 (germline): DFQATT, SNEGSKA (reference sequence). V was clipped by 1 base and J by 4 bases; unmatched bases: 7. The CDR3 coding sequence is TGCAGTGCTAGAGGCGGGAGTGGGATATACAATGAGCAGTTCTTC. This encodes CSARGGSGIYNEQFF.

DNA for the CDR3: TGTGCCAGCAGCTCTTCGACTAGCGATACGCAGTATTTT. Translation gives CASSSSTSDTQYF. The V call is TRBV7-3, the J call TRBJ2-3, with 7 bases fitting TRBD2. The J segment lost 6 bases and the V segment lost 4 bases, leaving 4 bases of the junction unmatched. This CDR3 spans 13 amino acids. Germline V lookup: CDR1 SGHTA, CDR2 FQGTGA.

V usage is TRBV7-3 and J usage is TRBJ2-1; D tentatively fits TRBD1 or TRBD2 (5 bases each). Germline V CDR1 and CDR2: SGHTA, FQGTGA. The CDR3 runs to 14 residues. Trimming stripped 4 bases from V and 2 bases from J, with 9 bases between. The CDR3 coding sequence is TGTGCCAGCAGCTCCGGGACCACCTACAATGAGCAGTTCTTC. Its translation: CASSSGTTYNEQFF.

The rearrangement uses TRBV24-1 and TRBJ2-5; D not resolved. The CDR3 spans 12 residues. V lost 4 bases and J 11 bases, leaving 13 bases between the germline ends. The V gene's germline CDR1 is KGHDR and CDR2 SFDVKD. Here the CDR3 reads CATSERTAEQYF. The CDR3 DNA reads TGTGCCACCAGTGAGCGGACGGCTGAGCAGTACTTC.

In its sample, this clonotype was seen a few times. Here the CDR3 DNA reads TGTGCCAGCAGTTTGCCGGGACCGCCGGCCCAGCCCCAGCATTTT. This encodes CASSLPGPPAQPQHF. This chain links TRBV6-6 with TRBJ1-5; maybe TRBD1 (5 bases). Per germline, CDR1 MNHNY and CDR2 SVGAGI (reference sequence). V lost 4 bases and J lost 7, with 17 bases in between. CDR3 size: 15 residues.

There are a few counts of this clonotype. The chain links TRBV14 to TRBJ2-5; D is unclear. Germline CDR1 reads SGHDN; CDR2 reads FVKESK. Trimming cost V 0 bases and J 7 bases, with 12 bases left between them. CDR3 length: 14 amino acids. CDR3 sequence (DNA): TGTGCCAGCAGCCAAGATTACCCCGCAGGGACCCAGTACTTC. Residues: CASSQDYPAGTQYF.

The chain recombines TRBV3-1 with TRBJ2-1, with D possibly being TRBD2 (6 bases). The CDR3 length is 16 residues. From germline, CDR1 is LGHDT and CDR2 YNNKEL (reference sequence). The germline V and J ends were trimmed by 0 bases and 1 base, with 10 bases remaining between them. In nucleotides, the CDR3 is TGTGCCAGCAGCCAAGATGATGCGGGGTCCTACAATGAGCAGTTCTTC. Translating gives CASSQDDAGSYNEQFF.

V is TRBV5-1 and J is TRBJ2-1; unclear D gene. This CDR3 is 12 amino acids long. V was trimmed by 3 bases and J by 8 bases, leaving 9 bases between them. Germline CDR1 is SGHRS and CDR2 is YFSETQ. The CDR3 sequence is CASSSRSDEQFF. CDR3 sequence (DNA): TGCGCCAGCAGCTCTCGGAGTGATGAGCAGTTCTTC.

This clonotype was recorded a few times. The V call is TRBV20-1, the J call TRBJ2-5; 8 bases are shared with TRBD2. Germline V gene sequence: CDR1 DFQATT, CDR2 SNEGSKA (reference sequence). The J segment lost 5 bases and the V segment lost 4 bases, leaving 9 bases of the junction unmatched. The CDR3 sequence is 14 residues long. The CDR3 loop is CSAKVAGSGETQYF. CDR3 nucleotide sequence: TGCAGTGCTAAGGTAGCGGGATCTGGGGAGACCCAGTACTTC.

This clonotype has only a few counts. The chain joins TRBV10-3 to TRBJ2-7; TRBD1 agrees at 7 bases. Germline CDR1 is ENHRY and CDR2 is SYGVKD. The CDR3 runs to 14 residues. V gave up 2 bases and J gave up 6 bases; unmatched junction bases: 7. The CDR3 sequence: CAISEPGQVSEQYF. The DNA of the CDR3 is TGTGCCATCAGTGAGCCAGGACAGGTTTCCGAGCAGTACTTC.

This clonotype was picked up a small number of times. The chain has TRBV29-1 and TRBJ2-3; 8 bases line up with TRBD2. The germline V gene encodes CDR1 SQVTM and CDR2 ANQGSEA. V dropped 4 bases and J dropped 10; count of bases not matched to a gene: 13. The CDR3 runs 14 residues. The DNA of the CDR3 is TGCAGCGTTGGACTCCTAGTAGCGGGGCAACCGCAGTATTTT. This encodes CSVGLLVAGQPQYF.

This chain joins TRBV7-8 and TRBJ2-1; TRBD1 matches at 7 bases. The CDR3 is made up of 16 amino acids. Germline lookup yields CDR1 SGHVS and CDR2 FQNEAQ. V was clipped by 4 bases and J by 2 bases; unmatched bases: 8. Here the CDR3 DNA reads TGTGCCAGCAGCTCTCCGACAGGGCAACCCTACAATGAGCAGTTCTTC. It encodes CASSSPTGQPYNEQFF. Full variable domain (outside the CDR3, taken from reference TRBV7-8 and TRBJ2-1): GAGVSQSPRYKVAKRGQDVALRCDPISGHVSLFWYQQALGQGPEFLTYFQNEAQLDKSGLPSDRFFAERPEGSVSTLKIQRTQQEDSAVYLCASSSPTGQPYNEQFFGPGTRLTVL.

This clonotype was seen a few times. The rearrangement links TRBV29-1 to TRBJ2-3; 8 positions match TRBD2. V was pared by 3 bases and J by 2 bases, with 4 bases of the junction left unmatched. CDR1 and CDR2 from the germline V gene are SQVTM and ANQGSEA. The CDR3 runs 14 residues. Here the CDR3 reads CSVEAGGPTDTQYF. The CDR3 coding sequence is TGCAGCGTTGAGGCGGGGGGACCCACAGATACGCAGTATTTT.

This clonotype was seen only a few times. This chain connects TRBV9 to TRBJ2-1; 7 bases are a match to TRBD2. Germline V CDR1 and CDR2: SGDLS, YYNGEE. This CDR3 is 16 amino acids long. With V trimmed by 0 bases and J by 4 bases, 7 bases remained unmatched. CDR3 loop: CASSVAVSSGYNEQFF. CDR3 nucleotide sequence: TGTGCCAGCAGCGTAGCGGTCTCTAGCGGTTACAATGAGCAGTTCTTC.

The chain has TRBV20-1 and TRBJ2-4; TRBD2 aligns across 8 bases. The CDR3 sequence is 14 residues long. CDR1 is DFQATT and CDR2 is SNEGSKA in the germline V gene (reference sequence). The trim removed 3 bases at V and 3 bases at J, leaving 4 bases unmatched. The CDR3 sequence: CSASGGDGKNIQYF. The CDR3 DNA sequence: TGCAGTGCTAGCGGGGGGGATGGCAAAAACATTCAGTACTTC.

The chain carries TRBV7-9 and TRBJ2-1, with D possibly matching TRBD2 (6 bases). The CDR3 consists of 14 residues. Germline V gene sequence: CDR1 SEHNR, CDR2 FQNEAQ (reference sequence). V shed 4 bases and J shed 13 bases, with 20 bases lying between them. CDR3 loop: CASSSSRWGETQFF. DNA for the CDR3: TGTGCCAGCAGCTCCTCGAGATGGGGGGAGACCCAGTTCTTC.

The chain combines TRBV7-9 with TRBJ2-3; 14 bases agree with TRBD2. The trim removed 5 bases at V and 2 bases at J, leaving 6 bases unmatched. The CDR3 runs to 17 residues. Germline CDR1 is SEHNR and CDR2 is FQNEAQ (reference sequence). The CDR3 sequence: CASSRSTSGGDTDTQYF. CDR3 sequence (DNA): TGTGCCAGCAGCCGCTCGACTAGCGGGGGGGACACAGATACGCAGTATTTT.

The V call is TRBV20-1, the J call TRBJ2-5; tentatively, D is TRBD2 (5 bases). The V gene lost 1 base and the J gene lost 5 bases, with 11 bases spanning the gap. The CDR3 totals 13 residues. Germline CDR1 reads DFQATT; CDR2 reads SNEGSKA (reference sequence). CDR3 nucleotide sequence: TGCAGTGCTAGAGTAGAGCGGAGGGAGACCCAGTACTTC. Amino acid sequence: CSARVERRETQYF.

This clonotype has only a few counts. The chain uses TRBV29-1 and TRBJ2-5; 10 bases match TRBD1. CDR3 size: 14 residues. V lost 4 bases to trimming and J lost 4 bases; unmatched junction nucleotides: 6. The germline gives CDR1 SQVTM, CDR2 ANQGSEA. CDR3 sequence (DNA): TGCAGCGTTGGTGACAGGGGGCGCGGAGAGACCCAGTACTTC. It translates to CSVGDRGRGETQYF.